The 18 T cell receptor beta chains below all came from one sample that was sequenced in a study of blood T cell repertoires in COVID-19. Method: immunoSEQ multiplex PCR; TCRdb's copy keeps in-frame clones and lacks some. The repertoire holds around 300,000 clones, with 88% as singletons. Sequencing was carried out using PBMCs or T cells enriched from blood (not recorded which). The receptors stem from a woman between 45 and 60 years old who had recovered from COVID-19.

This clone was counted a few times. This chain connects TRBV7-3 to TRBJ2-7; 7 bases line up with TRBD1. Germline CDR1 reads SGHTA; CDR2 reads FQGTGA. V shed 4 bases and J 3 bases; nucleotides not matched to a gene: 9. This CDR3 is 15 amino acids long. The CDR3 DNA is TGTGCCAGCAGCTCCCGGGACAGCCCTTTCTACGAGCAGTACTTC. It yields the protein CASSSRDSPFYEQYF.

This chain uses TRBV6-5 with TRBJ2-7; 9 nucleotides agree with TRBD2. CDR1 and CDR2 (germline): MNHEY, SVGAGI. V shed 5 bases and J 2 bases; nucleotides not matched to a gene: 4. The CDR3 is 14 residues long. As DNA, the CDR3 is TGTGCCAGCAGTCCGCGGGAGGGTCCCTACGAGCAGTACTTC. This codes for CASSPREGPYEQYF.

The chain has TRBV11-2 and TRBJ2-3, with 8 bases fitting TRBD2. The V and J ends lost 5 bases and 0 bases, in that order; junction bases with no gene match: 4. From germline, CDR1 is SGHAT and CDR2 FQNNGV. The CDR3 consists of 15 residues. The CDR3 DNA sequence: TGTGCCAGCAGCCGCCAGCGGGAGAGCACAGATACGCAGTATTTT. Protein: CASSRQRESTDTQYF.

The chain employs TRBV28 and TRBJ1-5, with D possibly matching TRBD1 (5 bases). V dropped 7 bases and J dropped 4 bases, with 20 bases sitting between them. Germline CDR1 reads MDHEN; CDR2 reads SYDVKM. The CDR3 runs 16 residues. CDR3: CASTPTGYWGNQPQHF. Here the CDR3 DNA reads TGTGCCAGCACTCCTACAGGTTATTGGGGTAATCAGCCCCAGCATTTT.

The chain combines TRBV24-1 with TRBJ2-4; no clear D. CDR1 is KGHDR and CDR2 is SFDVKD in the germline V gene. Trimming took off 2 bases at V and 4 bases at J, with 11 bases between the two ends. The CDR3 is 15 amino acids. Here the CDR3 DNA reads TGTGCCACCAGTGATTACGTGGCCGGGAAAAACATTCAGTACTTC. It encodes CATSDYVAGKNIQYF.

J is TRBJ2-1 and V is TRBV7-2, with 7 bases lining up with TRBD2. V dropped 1 base and J dropped 6; count of bases not matched to a gene: 3. Germline values: CDR1 SGHTA, CDR2 FQGNSA. The CDR3 length is 14 residues. The CDR3: CASSLGGSTNEQFF. CDR3 nucleotide sequence: TGTGCCAGCAGCTTAGGCGGGAGCACCAATGAGCAGTTCTTC.

This sequence joins TRBV4-3 and TRBJ2-2, with TRBD1 matching over 8 bases. This CDR3 spans 16 amino acids. Germline trimming cut 3 bases from V and 3 bases from J; bases unmatched to any gene: 6. Germline V CDR1 and CDR2: LGHNA, YSLEER. The CDR3 sequence is CASSHTRGLDTGELFF. CDR3 sequence (DNA): TGCGCCAGCAGCCATACCAGGGGGCTGGACACCGGGGAGCTGTTTTTT.

The V gene is TRBV7-9, the J gene TRBJ2-1; 10 bases fit TRBD2. The junction had 6 bases not matched to a gene; V was cut back by 3 bases and J by 7 bases. Germline V lookup: CDR1 SEHNR, CDR2 FQNEAQ (reference sequence). The CDR3 length is 15 residues. This CDR3 is CASSFLAGGMNEQFF. The CDR3 DNA follows: TGTGCCAGCAGCTTTTTAGCGGGAGGAATGAATGAGCAGTTCTTC.

The chain is built from TRBV6-1 and TRBJ2-5; 10 bases match TRBD1. The CDR3 contains 16 residues. Trimming took 6 bases from V and 5 from J; bases not matched to a gene: 12. Germline assignment: CDR1 MNHNS and CDR2 SASEGT. For the CDR3, the DNA is TGTGCCAGCAGCGAATTGGGGACAGGGGTGAGCGAGACCCAGTACTTC. Translated, it gives CASSELGTGVSETQYF.

V and J are TRBV30 and TRBJ1-2; a possible D gene is TRBD1 (6 bases). The germline CDR1 and CDR2 sequences are GTSNPN and SVGIG (reference sequence). The CDR3 has 13 amino acids. Trimming removed 4 bases from V and 8 bases from J, with 17 bases in between. CDR3 nucleotides: TGTGCCTGGACGCGGGGGGGGCGGATGGGCTACACCTTC. This sequence encodes CAWTRGGRMGYTF.

V usage is TRBV5-4 and J usage is TRBJ1-4, with D perhaps TRBD1 (5 bases). V was pared by 4 bases and J by 4 bases, with 14 bases between. This CDR3 has 15 amino acids. The V gene's germline CDR1 is SGHNT and CDR2 YYREEE (reference sequence). CDR3 nucleotides: TGTGCCAGCAGCGGGGGGACGGCCTATAATGAAAAACTGTTTTTT. Residues: CASSGGTAYNEKLFF.

The chain uses TRBV7-3 and TRBJ2-7; D is perhaps TRBD2 (6 bases). V lost 3 bases and J 2 bases, leaving 14 bases between the germline ends. CDR3 length: 15 residues. The germline V gene encodes CDR1 SGHTA and CDR2 FQGTGA. The CDR3, as DNA: TGTGCCAGCAGCTTCGGTTTCGGGAGACCCTACGAGCAGTACTTC. Translating gives CASSFGFGRPYEQYF.

This clone was observed once. This rearrangement joins TRBV4-3 to TRBJ1-2; no definite D call. The V gene lost 1 base and the J gene lost 4 bases, with 13 bases spanning the gap. CDR1 LGHNA and CDR2 YSLEER come from the germline V gene. CDR3 length: 15 residues. The CDR3 loop reads CASSQVPPPGYGYTF. The CDR3 DNA reads as TGCGCCAGCAGCCAAGTTCCTCCACCCGGCTATGGCTACACCTTC.

The rearrangement uses TRBV7-9 and TRBJ1-1; the D is unclear. The CDR3 runs to 13 residues. CDR1 SEHNR and CDR2 FQNEAQ come from the germline V gene (reference sequence). V shed 8 bases and J shed 4 bases, with 14 bases lying between them. The CDR3 is CASLLSGVTEAFF. Written as DNA, the CDR3 is TGTGCCAGCCTTCTCTCGGGTGTCACTGAAGCTTTCTTT.

The chain joins TRBV19 to TRBJ2-5; 7 positions agree with TRBD1. Germline lookup yields CDR1 LNHDA and CDR2 SQIVND (reference sequence). CDR3 size: 15 residues. V was pared by 3 bases and J by 5 bases, with 9 bases of the junction left unmatched. The CDR3 DNA reads as TGTGCCAGTAGTATCAACAGGGGAGTAGTGGAGACCCAGTACTTC. Its translation: CASSINRGVVETQYF.

The genes are TRBV28 and TRBJ2-1; tentative D call: TRBD2 (6 bases). CDR1 MDHEN and CDR2 SYDVKM come from the germline V gene. This CDR3 spans 14 amino acids. Trimming removed 2 bases from V and 9 bases from J, with 14 bases in between. The CDR3 protein is CASSLREVFREQFF. CDR3 DNA sequence: TGTGCCAGCAGTTTAAGGGAGGTCTTCCGTGAGCAGTTCTTC.

The gene calls are TRBV6-6 and TRBJ1-4, with a tentative D call TRBD1 (6 bases). The V gene lost 0 bases and the J gene lost 6 bases, with 14 bases spanning the gap. Germline CDR1 MNHNY, CDR2 SVGAGI (reference sequence). This CDR3 spans 16 amino acids. CDR3 amino acids: CASSYSIAGDDEKLFF. The CDR3 DNA sequence: TGTGCCAGCAGTTACTCGATAGCAGGGGACGATGAAAAACTGTTTTTT.

A single count supports this clone. The V and J genes are TRBV4-1 and TRBJ2-1, with 8 positions matching TRBD2. The CDR3 extends over 15 amino acids. Germline CDR1 MGHRA, CDR2 YSYEKL. Trimming cost V 4 bases and J 6 bases; bases outside gene matches: 8. Written as DNA, the CDR3 is TGCGCCAGCAGCCTCGGACTAGCAGGTACCAATGAGCAGTTCTTC. As protein: CASSLGLAGTNEQFF.